This paragraph covers one T cell receptor beta chain sequence. The data derive from a study of blood T cell repertoires in COVID-19. On the study more broadly: COVID-19 samples collected from the United States, Italy and Spain covered acute and convalescent phases. Nucleic acid was either cDNA or gDNA, and it came from T cells, B-cell-depleted T cells, or PBMCs.

Per the original methods: Estimates of nucleated cell counts were drawn from the amplification of reference gene primers. Only in-frame clones appear in the TCRdb table, and some are missing; sequencing was by immunoSEQ multiplex PCR. V and J calls and clone size are as listed in that table; D and trimming were resolved from the DNA. In the table there are about 14,000 clones, 65% to 85% of which are singletons. The CDR3 covers 15 residues. V lost 3 bases and J lost 9; bases outside the gene matches: 10. Germline V gene sequence: CDR1 MNHEY, CDR2 SMNVEV (reference sequence). The J gene is TRBJ2-1, the V gene TRBV27, with 8 bases aligning to TRBD1. The sequencing input was peripheral blood. The clonotype originates from a man aged 45 to 65 with active COVID-19. The CDR3 is CASSFSRQGQGEQFF. CDR3 bases: TGTGCCAGCAGTTTTTCCAGACAGGGGCAGGGTGAGCAGTTCTTC.